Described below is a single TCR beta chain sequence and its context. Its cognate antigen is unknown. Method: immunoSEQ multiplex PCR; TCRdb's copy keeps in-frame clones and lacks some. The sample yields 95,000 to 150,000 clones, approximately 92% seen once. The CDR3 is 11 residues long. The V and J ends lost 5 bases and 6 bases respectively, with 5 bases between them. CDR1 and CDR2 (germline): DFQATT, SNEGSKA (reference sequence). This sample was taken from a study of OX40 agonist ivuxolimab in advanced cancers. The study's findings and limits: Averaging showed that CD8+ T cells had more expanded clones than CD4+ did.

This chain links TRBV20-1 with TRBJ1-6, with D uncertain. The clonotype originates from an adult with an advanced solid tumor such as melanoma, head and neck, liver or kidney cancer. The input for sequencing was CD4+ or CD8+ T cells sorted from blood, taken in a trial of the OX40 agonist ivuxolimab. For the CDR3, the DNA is TGCAGTGCTGGGCGTAATTCACCCCTCCACTTT. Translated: CSAGRNSPLHF.